Below, 10 T cell receptor beta chains from the same sample are listed, as sequenced in a study of blood T cell repertoires in COVID-19. Clones were sequenced by immunoSEQ multiplex PCR, and TCRdb holds only the in-frame ones, with some missing. The sample holds 220,000 or so clones; 90% are singletons and the top ten take roughly 16%. Specimen: PBMCs or T cells enriched from blood (not recorded which). The receptors derive from a man aged 25 to 40 who had been exposed to COVID-19.

This clone was picked up a small number of times. This chain uses TRBV4-2 with TRBJ2-3, with TRBD2 identical over 8 bases. CDR1 and CDR2 (germline): LGHNA, YNFKEQ. The ends lost 10 bases at V and 7 bases at J; junction bases unmatched: 16. This CDR3 contains 15 residues. The CDR3 sequence: CATASGLGRVHTQYF. CDR3 nucleotides: TGTGCCACCGCGTCGGGACTAGGCCGGGTACATACGCAGTATTTT.

The chain recombines TRBV5-4 with TRBJ1-1, with 8 bases that match TRBD1. Germline-derived CDR1 and CDR2 are SGHNT and YYREEE (reference sequence). J gave up 8 bases and V 3 bases, and 6 bases lay outside the gene matches. This CDR3 is built from 13 residues. This CDR3 reads CASSYGQGFEAFF. The CDR3, as DNA: TGTGCCAGCAGCTACGGACAGGGTTTCGAAGCTTTCTTT. The whole variable domain, filled in from reference TRBV5-4 and TRBJ1-1, reads ETGVTQSPTHLIKTRGQQVTLRCSSQSGHNTVSWYQQALGQGPQFIFQYYREEENGRGNFPPRFSGLQFPNYSSELNVNALELDDSALYLCASSYGQGFEAFFGQGTRLTVV.

The V and J genes are TRBV5-5 and TRBJ1-2, with D tentatively TRBD1 (6 bases). This CDR3 region has 13 residues. Germline CDR1 reads SGHKS; CDR2 reads YYEKEE (reference sequence). V was clipped by 1 base and J by 6 bases, with 10 bases between them. The CDR3 region is CASSLSGVHGYTF. The CDR3 bases are TGTGCCAGCAGCTTGTCAGGGGTCCATGGCTACACCTTC.

The gene calls are TRBV7-6 and TRBJ2-2; D is ambiguous. Germline V gene lookup returns CDR1 SGHVS and CDR2 FNYEAQ. V lost 5 bases and J 0 bases, leaving 13 bases between the germline ends. The CDR3 has 16 residues. CDR3 protein: CASSPSMITNTGELFF. The CDR3 DNA reads TGTGCCAGCAGCCCAAGCATGATAACGAACACCGGGGAGCTGTTTTTT.

V is TRBV27 and J is TRBJ1-1; 9 nucleotides align to TRBD1. CDR1 and CDR2 (germline): MNHEY, SMNVEV (reference sequence). This CDR3 region has 16 residues. The trim removed 7 bases at V and 3 bases at J, leaving 12 bases unmatched. The DNA of the CDR3 is TGTGCCAGCAACAGACAGGGGGTAAGCCGTGACACTGAAGCTTTCTTT. This translates into CASNRQGVSRDTEAFF.

The J gene is TRBJ1-6, the V gene TRBV6-5; D is unresolved. Germline assignment: CDR1 MNHEY and CDR2 SVGAGI. There are 12 residues in the CDR3. V was pared by 7 bases and J by 7 bases, with 8 bases between. The CDR3 bases are TGTGCCAGCAACTGGTTAAATTCACCCCTCCACTTT. Amino acid sequence: CASNWLNSPLHF.

V is TRBV9 and J is TRBJ2-3; D may be TRBD2 (5 bases). V was pared by 5 bases and J by 1 base, with 11 bases between. This CDR3 has 14 amino acids. Germline CDR1 reads SGDLS; CDR2 reads YYNGEE. The CDR3 region is CASSTHSGTDTQYF. CDR3 bases: TGTGCCAGCAGTACTCATAGCGGCACAGATACGCAGTATTTT.

The V call is TRBV27, the J call TRBJ1-5; 7 nucleotides line up with TRBD1. Losses at the gene ends were 2 bases for V and 6 bases for J; bases not matched to a gene: 7. Germline lookup yields CDR1 MNHEY and CDR2 SMNVEV (reference sequence). This CDR3 is 15 amino acids long. The CDR3 DNA reads TGTGCCAGCAGTTTAAGCGGCCAGGGGGGTCAGCCCCAGCATTTT. Translating it yields CASSLSGQGGQPQHF.

The rearrangement uses TRBV6-7 and TRBJ2-7; the match to TRBD1 covers 7 bases. TRBV6-7 is annotated as an ORF whose role is uncertain. CDR3 size: 18 residues. Losses at the gene ends were 0 bases for V and 3 bases for J; bases not matched to a gene: 14. The CDR3 region has the DNA TGTGCCAGCAGTTACTCTGACAGGGAACGATCGATATTCTACGAGCAGTACTTC. This sequence encodes CASSYSDRERSIFYEQYF.

The rearrangement joins TRBV4-1 to TRBJ1-5; D remains ambiguous. In germline, CDR1 is MGHRA, CDR2 YSYEKL. Trimming removed 1 base at V and 7 bases at J, with 8 bases between. The CDR3 loop spans 13 amino acids. This chain's CDR3 is CASSQVERQPQHF. The CDR3 DNA follows: TGCGCCAGCAGCCAAGTAGAACGGCAGCCCCAGCATTTT.